A single sample is the source of the 9 T cell receptor beta chains below, sequenced in a study of response to subunit inactivated influenza vaccine. TCRdb redid the calling of the RT-PCR reads with MiXCR, one entry per CDR3 protein. The sample lists hundreds of thousands of distinct CDR3 sequences; 11% were seen once. These data were also reused for a study on T cells expressing NK-cell markers. That publication notes: The authors made TCR beta cDNA libraries by 5'RACE template switching. This switching added a universal primer site and UMIs.

Material: PBMCs from blood, obtained on the day of vaccination. Every receptor here comes from a man in his fifties or sixties who received an inactivated influenza vaccine.

The chain has TRBV20-1 and TRBJ2-5; 7 bases map to TRBD1. CDR3 length: 12 amino acids. The germline gives CDR1 DFQATT, CDR2 SNEGSKA (reference sequence). V lost 6 bases, J lost 2 bases, and 3 bases stayed unmatched. The CDR3 is CSAETGQETQYF. The CDR3 coding sequence is TGCAGTGCGGAGACAGGGCAAGAGACCCAGTACTTC.

There are many counts of this clonotype. The chain recombines TRBV12-3 or TRBV12-4 with TRBJ1-2, with D perhaps matching TRBD1 (5 bases). Between the trimmed V and J ends, which lost 4 bases and 2 bases, there was a span of 11 bases. The CDR3 runs to 14 residues. CDR3 sequence (DNA): TGTGCCAGCAGTTCCCGAAGGGGAAACTATGGCTACACCTTC. Translation: CASSSRRGNYGYTF.

This clonotype was detected ten times or more. The chain employs TRBV29-1 and TRBJ2-7; 9 nucleotides agree with TRBD2. The CDR3 sequence is 15 residues long. Germline assignment: CDR1 SQVTM and CDR2 ANQGSEA. The V gene end was trimmed by 7 bases and the J gene end by 1 base; junction bases not matched to a gene: 11. CDR3: CSAILTSGKSYEQYF. The CDR3 coding sequence is TGCAGCGCAATTTTGACTAGCGGAAAATCCTACGAGCAGTACTTC.

The V and J genes are TRBV5-1 and TRBJ2-7; D might be TRBD1 (6 bases). The CDR3 totals 16 residues. Trimming removed 4 bases from V and 3 bases from J, with 20 bases in between. Germline assignment: CDR1 SGHRS and CDR2 YFSETQ. In DNA, the CDR3 is TGCGCCAGCAGCACGAATACCCGGACAGTGAGCTACGAGCAGTACTTC. Residues: CASSTNTRTVSYEQYF.

This clonotype occurred a few times. This rearrangement joins TRBV24-1 to TRBJ2-5; 13 bases line up with TRBD2. The J segment lost 0 bases and the V segment lost 10 bases, leaving 4 bases of the junction unmatched. This CDR3 spans 15 amino acids. Germline V CDR1 and CDR2: KGHDR, SFDVKD. DNA for the CDR3: TGTGCCACTGGACTAGCGGGGGCCTACCAAGAGACCCAGTACTTC. This gives the protein CATGLAGAYQETQYF.

About this clonotype itself: The junction shows a germline mismatch at one end, possibly a read error. The chain joins TRBV7-2 to TRBJ2-7; tentatively, D is TRBD2 (5 bases). Germline-derived CDR1 and CDR2 are SGHTA and FQGNSA. CDR3 length equals 15 residues. CDR3 bases: TGTGCCAGAAGCTTGCAGACCGCGAGGGCCTACGAGCAGTACTTC. Residues: CARSLQTARAYEQYF. Complete variable domain (other parts from reference TRBV7-2 and TRBJ2-7): GAGVSQSPSNKVTEKGKDVELRCDPISGHTALYWYRQSLGQGLEFLIYFQGNSAPDKSGLPSDRFSAERTGGSVSTLTIQRTQQEDSAVYLCARSLQTARAYEQYFGPGTRLTVT.

In its sample, this clonotype was seen many times. This chain joins TRBV2 and TRBJ2-7, with TRBD2 matching 10 bases. Trimming cost V 6 bases and J 1 base; bases outside gene matches: 15. This CDR3 region has 18 residues. CDR1 is SNHLY, CDR2 FYNNEI, per germline. The CDR3 DNA reads as TGTGCCAGCAGGTTCCAGCGGGAGGGCGCCCGAATTTCCTACGAGCAGTACTTC. This sequence encodes CASRFQREGARISYEQYF.

This sequence joins TRBV28 and TRBJ2-7; D is possibly TRBD2 (5 bases). The germline V gene has CDR1 MDHEN and CDR2 SYDVKM. V was trimmed by 4 bases and J by 5 bases, leaving 12 bases between them. The CDR3 spans 13 residues. In DNA form, the CDR3 reads TGTGCCAGCAGTTGGACTGGGGTGGACGAGCAGTACTTC. Its protein is CASSWTGVDEQYF.

In this sample, this clonotype turned up a few times. Written as DNA, the CDR3 is TGTGCCAGCAGTCCGACAGAGTATGGCTACACCTTC. Amino acids: CASSPTEYGYTF. The chain couples TRBV12-3 or TRBV12-4 to TRBJ1-2; D possibly corresponds to TRBD1 (5 bases). V was clipped by 5 bases and J by 5 bases, with 9 bases between them. The CDR3 covers 12 residues.